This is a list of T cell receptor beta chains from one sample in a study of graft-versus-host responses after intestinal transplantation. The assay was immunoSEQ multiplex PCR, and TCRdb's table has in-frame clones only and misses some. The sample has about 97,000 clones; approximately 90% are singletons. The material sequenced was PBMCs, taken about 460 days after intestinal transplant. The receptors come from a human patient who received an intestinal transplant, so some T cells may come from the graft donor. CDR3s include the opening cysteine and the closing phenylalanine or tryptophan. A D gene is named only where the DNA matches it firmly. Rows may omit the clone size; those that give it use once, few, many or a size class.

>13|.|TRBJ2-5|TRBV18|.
CASSPGLEGTQYF
TGTGCCAGCTCACCAGGACTGGAGGGGACCCAGTACTTC
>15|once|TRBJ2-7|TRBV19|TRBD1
CASMAPGQGGYEQYF
TGTGCCAGTATGGCCCCCGGACAGGGCGGGTACGAGCAGTACTTC
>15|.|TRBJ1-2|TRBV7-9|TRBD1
CASSAGTVYSHGYTF
TGTGCCAGCAGCGCCGGGACAGTCTATTCCCATGGCTACACCTTC
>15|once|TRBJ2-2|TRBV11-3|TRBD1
CASSLRGGWTGELFF
TGTGCCAGCAGCTTACGAGGGGGCTGGACCGGGGAGCTGTTTTTT
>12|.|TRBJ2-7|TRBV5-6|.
CASSLYPYEQYF
TGTGCCAGCAGCTTGTACCCCTACGAGCAGTACTTC
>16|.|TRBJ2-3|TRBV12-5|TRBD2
CASGLDRGEGPDTQYF
TGTGCTAGTGGTTTGGATCGGGGGGAGGGGCCAGATACGCAGTATTTT
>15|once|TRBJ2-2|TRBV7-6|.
CASSQTATPWGELFF
TGTGCCAGCAGCCAAACAGCGACTCCATGGGGGGAGCTGTTTTTT
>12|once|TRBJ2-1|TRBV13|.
CASSLGGGEQFF
TGTGCCAGCAGCTTAGGGGGCGGTGAGCAGTTCTTC
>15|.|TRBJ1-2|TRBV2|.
CASSTLVGAGYGYTF
TGTGCCAGCAGTACCCTGGTAGGGGCCGGCTATGGCTACACCTTC
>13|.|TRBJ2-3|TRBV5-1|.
CASKAGSTDTQYF
TGCGCCAGCAAGGCGGGATCCACAGATACGCAGTATTTT
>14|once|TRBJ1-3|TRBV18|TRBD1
CASSPPRGLYTIYF
TGTGCCAGCTCACCACCGAGGGGGCTGTACACCATATATTTT
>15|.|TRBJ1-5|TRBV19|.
CASKETAERNQPQHF
TGTGCCAGTAAGGAGACGGCGGAGCGGAATCAGCCCCAGCATTTT
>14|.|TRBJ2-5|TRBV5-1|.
CASSLVRAEETQYF
TGCGCCAGCAGCTTGGTTAGAGCCGAAGAGACCCAGTACTTC
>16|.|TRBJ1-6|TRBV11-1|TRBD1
CASSPLLGQVNSPLHF
TGTGCCAGCAGCCCCCTGCTGGGACAGGTGAATTCACCCCTCCACTTT
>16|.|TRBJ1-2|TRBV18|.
CASSIVEGIGGYGYTF
TGTGCCAGCTCAATAGTAGAGGGGATCGGCGGCTATGGCTACACCTTC
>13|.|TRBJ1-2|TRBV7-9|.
CASSYKGGDGYTF
TGTGCCAGCAGTTACAAGGGGGGGGATGGCTACACCTTC
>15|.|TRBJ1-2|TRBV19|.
CASSSPWDLNYGYTF
TGTGCCAGTAGCTCTCCCTGGGACCTAAACTATGGCTACACCTTC
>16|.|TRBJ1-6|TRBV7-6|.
CASSLGGGNIDSPLHF
TGTGCCAGCAGCTTAGGCGGCGGCAATATAGATTCACCCCTCCACTTT
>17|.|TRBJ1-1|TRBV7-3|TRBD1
CASSPNPTGGSNTEAFF
TGTGCCAGCAGCCCGAACCCAACAGGGGGATCGAACACTGAAGCTTTCTTT